Following are 10 T cell receptor beta chains from one sample sequenced in a study of cytomegalovirus exposure and HLA in healthy donors. TCRdb's table, derived via immunoSEQ multiplex PCR, lists solely in-frame clones and lacks some. This sample yields 100,000 to 150,000 clones, of which about 88% are seen a single time; about 1.5% belongs to the top ten. The specimen was PBMCs. The source of these receptors is a man aged 25-45 years in good health and CMV-seronegative.

J is TRBJ1-4 and V is TRBV4-1; 7 bases fit TRBD1. Germline V gene sequence: CDR1 MGHRA, CDR2 YSYEKL. CDR3 length equals 16 residues. After removal of 5 bases from V and 4 bases from J, the junction contained 10 bases not matched to a gene. The CDR3 DNA is TGCGCCAGCAGCGAACGACCGGGACAGCTTAATGAAAAACTGTTTTTT. This translates into CASSERPGQLNEKLFF.

This sequence joins TRBV5-8 and TRBJ1-2, with D hard to call. Germline-derived CDR1 and CDR2 are SGHTS and YDEGEE. With 4 bases removed from V and 4 bases from J, the gap between germline ends came to 11 bases. CDR3 size: 13 residues. CDR3 region: CASSPPATYGYTF. The CDR3 nucleotides read TGTGCCAGCAGCCCACCTGCTACCTATGGCTACACCTTC.

The V gene is TRBV7-2, the J gene TRBJ2-7; D ambiguous. Germline CDR1 reads SGHTA; CDR2 reads FQGNSA. Trimming pared 2 bases from V and 6 bases from J, leaving 5 bases between. This CDR3 has 11 amino acids. The CDR3 nucleotides are TGTGCCAGCAGCTTACAGGTCGAGCAGTACTTC. Protein: CASSLQVEQYF.

This clone has a handful of counts. The rearrangement uses TRBV18 and TRBJ1-2; a weak D match, TRBD1 (6 bases). The V end was cut by 3 bases, the J end by 4 bases, with 21 bases between. Germline loops: CDR1 KGHSH, CDR2 LQKENI. This CDR3 comprises 17 residues. For the CDR3, the DNA is TGTGCCAGCTCACCTCCCGGACAGACCGCTCGCTTCTATGGCTACACCTTC. It translates to CASSPPGQTARFYGYTF.

The V gene is TRBV7-2, the J gene TRBJ1-2, with TRBD1 matching over 9 bases. Germline values: CDR1 SGHTA, CDR2 FQGNSA. This CDR3 spans 14 amino acids. Germline trimming cut 5 bases from V and 8 bases from J; bases unmatched to any gene: 9. The CDR3 is CASSPTGTGRGYTF. The CDR3 DNA is TGTGCCAGCAGCCCGACAGGGACAGGGAGGGGCTACACCTTC. Filled out from reference TRBV7-2 and TRBJ1-2, the complete variable domain reads GAGVSQSPSNKVTEKGKDVELRCDPISGHTALYWYRQSLGQGLEFLIYFQGNSAPDKSGLPSDRFSAERTGGSVSTLTIQRTQQEDSAVYLCASSPTGTGRGYTFGSGTRLTVV.

This chain joins TRBV6-6 and TRBJ2-7; 9 nucleotides agree with TRBD2. With 5 bases clipped from V and 13 bases from J, the junction kept 12 bases outside the gene matches. In germline, CDR1 is MNHNY, CDR2 SVGAGI (reference sequence). The CDR3 is made up of 13 amino acids. CDR3 amino acids: CASSDVISGTSYF. The CDR3 DNA reads TGTGCCAGCAGTGACGTAATCTCCGGGACTAGCTACTTC.

The V and J genes are TRBV30 and TRBJ2-3; D uncertain. CDR3 size: 16 residues. V dropped 2 bases and J dropped 0 bases, with 15 bases sitting between them. Germline assignment: CDR1 GTSNPN and CDR2 SVGIG (reference sequence). CDR3 coding DNA: TGTGCCTGGAGTCAATCGTCTAGATCTAGCACAGATACGCAGTATTTT. This encodes CAWSQSSRSSTDTQYF.

The rearrangement uses TRBV2 and TRBJ2-7; 9 bases line up with TRBD1. Germline CDR1 SNHLY, CDR2 FYNNEI. Losses at the gene ends were 6 bases for V and 3 bases for J; bases not matched to a gene: 6. CDR3 length equals 14 residues. DNA of the CDR3: TGTGCCAGCAGGATACAGGGGGCAATCTACGAGCAGTACTTC. Residues: CASRIQGAIYEQYF.

This rearrangement joins TRBV6-5 to TRBJ2-7; D may be TRBD2 (6 bases). The CDR3 is made up of 14 amino acids. V was pared by 7 bases and J by 7 bases, with 20 bases between. Germline V gene lookup returns CDR1 MNHEY and CDR2 SVGAGI. The CDR3 nucleotides are TGTGCCAGCACCCTAGACGGGCCTCGGGGGGAGCAGTACTTC. This codes for CASTLDGPRGEQYF.

This clone was recorded a few times. The chain couples TRBV6-5 to TRBJ1-2; perhaps TRBD1 as D (6 bases). Germline V gene data show CDR1 as MNHEY and CDR2 as SVGAGI. The length of the CDR3 is 15 residues. V was pared by 6 bases and J by 5 bases, with 19 bases between. CDR3 amino acids: CASRAQGGRPYGYTF. The CDR3 DNA is TGTGCCAGCAGAGCACAGGGAGGGAGACCTTATGGCTACACCTTC.